This T cell receptor (beta chain) was captured by sequencing in a study of blood T cell repertoires in COVID-19. Study overall: COVID-19 samples collected from the United States, Italy and Spain covered acute and convalescent phases.

This CDR3 contains 17 residues. After removal of 0 bases from V and 2 bases from J, the junction contained 3 bases not matched to a gene. Germline V gene sequence: CDR1 LGHNA, CDR2 YSLEER. Method: immunoSEQ multiplex PCR; TCRdb's copy keeps in-frame clones and lacks some. This sample carries 150,000 to 200,000 clones, 65% to 85% of them seen once, and the ten largest clones take over 5%. The specimen sequenced was peripheral blood. This TCR derives from a woman in her 30s with acute or convalescent COVID-19. The chain is built from TRBV4-3 and TRBJ2-6; 8 bases fit TRBD1. The CDR3 DNA reads as TGCGCCAGCAGCCAAGAGAACAGGGGGACTGGGGCCAACGTCCTGACTTTC. Protein product: CASSQENRGTGANVLTF.